This TCR beta chain was sequenced during a study of cytomegalovirus exposure and HLA in healthy donors. Study-level results: An ancestry cluster, one associated with Asian ancestry, reportedly showed fewer N-insertions than the 666-donor mean in a later analysis. The authors considered a cluster of highly shared sequence variants likely to be a sequencing artifact. Reported performance of the classifier showed diagnosis of cytomegalovirus status with high specificity and sensitivity. Later analysis demonstrated an association between a missense DCLRE1C variant and TCR beta V- and J-gene trimming.

This clone was detected a few times. The antigen remains undetermined. Trimming left V 1 base short and J 10 bases short, with 12 bases between. The germline gives CDR1 SGHRS, CDR2 YFSETQ. The CDR3 totals 14 residues. With 60 Vbeta and 13 Jbeta primers, the PCR was carried out. Sequencing used immunoSEQ multiplex PCR; TCRdb keeps in-frame clones, though not all of them. The sample holds about 130,000 clones, 8.5% to 10% seen once. The clonotype was recovered from a middle-aged man in good health and CMV-seronegative. The chain links TRBV5-1 to TRBJ1-6, with a possible D match to TRBD1 (5 bases). Sequencing used PBMCs. In nucleotides, the CDR3 is TGCGCCAGCAGCTTGAGGAGGGACGGCTCACCCCTCCACTTT. Translated, it gives CASSLRRDGSPLHF.